The rows below give T cell receptor beta chains drawn from one sample of a study of blood T cell repertoires in COVID-19. Sequenced by immunoSEQ multiplex PCR; TCRdb stores in-frame clones only, minus some. The table shows some 27,000 clones, with around 87% occurring only once. Specimen: peripheral blood. The receptors stem from a human donor in a cohort sampled during active COVID-19. The donor label of this sample is uncertain. Both conserved end residues are part of each CDR3. The D gene is left open where the match is weak. Clone size is stated in some rows and not others, as once, few, many or a class when expanded.

J gene,D gene,V gene,clone size,CDR3 DNA,CDR3 protein
TRBJ1-1,TRBD1,TRBV5-4,.,TGTGCCAGCAGTCGACAGGGGTCGACTGAAGCTTTCTTT,CASSRQGSTEAFF
TRBJ1-3,.,TRBV5-5,.,TGTGCCAGCAGCCGATTGAGGCAGTCTGGAAACACCATATATTTT,CASSRLRQSGNTIYF
TRBJ2-1,TRBD2,TRBV11-2,.,TGTGCCAGCAGCTCCCGGACTAGCGGGTTCTACAATGAGCAGTTCTTC,CASSSRTSGFYNEQFF
TRBJ2-7,TRBD1,TRBV2,.,TGTGCCAGCTTAAAAAGGGGGCAGGAGCAGTACTTC,CASLKRGQEQYF
TRBJ1-2,TRBD1,TRBV5-4,once,TGTGCCAGCTCGACAGGGGGAACATATGGCTACACCTTT,CASSTGGTYGYTF
TRBJ2-2,.,TRBV7-2,.,TGTGCCAGCAGCTTAACCAGGGCGAACACCGGGGAGCTGTTTTTT,CASSLTRANTGELFF
TRBJ1-1,.,TRBV30,.,TGTGCCTGGAGGAGGGAAAGCACTGAAGCTTTCTTT,CAWRRESTEAFF
TRBJ1-1,TRBD1,TRBV9,.,TGTGCCAGCAGCGCGGGACAGGGCAACACTGAAGCTTTCTTT,CASSAGQGNTEAFF
TRBJ1-6,TRBD1,TRBV28,.,TGTGCCAGCAGTTTTACAGGGGTGAGTTCACCCCTCCACTTT,CASSFTGVSSPLHF
TRBJ2-2,TRBD1,TRBV19,.,TGTGCCAGTAGTATACAGGGGGCACGAGGCACCGGGGAGCTGTTTTTT,CASSIQGARGTGELFF
TRBJ2-3,.,TRBV21-1,.,TGTGCCCGCAAAGGGGGAAGGGGGACAGGGGAGGATACGCAGTATTTT,CARKGGRGTGEDTQYF
TRBJ2-1,TRBD1,TRBV3-1/TRBV3-2,once,TGTGCCAGCAGCCGGGGGACAGGGGGCGGGAATGAGCAGTTCTTC,CASSRGTGGGNEQFF
TRBJ2-7,.,TRBV5-8,.,TGTGCCAGCAGCGGAGGGAGCGCTCCGGGCTACGAGCAGTACTTC,CASSGGSAPGYEQYF
TRBJ2-7,.,TRBV5-6,.,TGTGCCAGCAGCTTGGGACACAGTACCTACGAGCAGTACTTC,CASSLGHSTYEQYF
TRBJ1-2,TRBD1,TRBV19,.,TGTGCCAGTACGGTGGGGTTAGGGGGCGGCTATGGCTACACCTTC,CASTVGLGGGYGYTF
TRBJ1-2,.,TRBV5-1,.,TGCGCCAGCAGCTTGGTACTCCCCCTCGGCTACACCTTC,CASSLVLPLGYTF
TRBJ2-2,.,TRBV6-2/TRBV6-3,.,TGTGCCAGCAGTTACCCGGTGGGGGGCACCGGGGAGCTGTTTTTT,CASSYPVGGTGELFF
TRBJ2-1,.,TRBV7-2,.,TGTGCCAGCACCCCCCCGCGGCGGAGTGAGCAGTTCTTC,CASTPPRRSEQFF
TRBJ2-2,.,TRBV7-9,.,TGTGCCAGCAGCTTAATACAGGCTACCGGGGAGCTGTTTTTT,CASSLIQATGELFF
TRBJ2-2,.,TRBV11-2,few,TGTGCCAGCAGCCCCCGAGGGGGTAGCGCCGCGAACACCGGGGAGCTGTTTTTT,CASSPRGGSAANTGELFF
TRBJ2-2,.,TRBV6-5,.,TGTGCCAGCAGTTATCGGACCGGGGAGCTGTTTTTT,CASSYRTGELFF
TRBJ2-7,.,TRBV11-2,.,TGTGCCAGCAGCTCCCTAGCGTATCCCTACGAGCAGTACTTC,CASSSLAYPYEQYF
TRBJ1-1,.,TRBV2,once,TGTGCCAGCACCCCCCCCAAAAGCCTAAGGGGCACTGAAGCTTTCTTT,CASTPPKSLRGTEAFF
TRBJ2-5,.,TRBV7-9,.,TGTGCCAGCAGCTCGTGGCAGGGGCCGCAAGAGACCCAGTACTTC,CASSSWQGPQETQYF
TRBJ1-1,.,TRBV6-1,.,TGTGCCAGCAGTGACCGCGACACTGAAGCTTTCTTT,CASSDRDTEAFF
TRBJ1-1,.,TRBV7-2,.,TGTGCCAGCAGCTTAGATCTCGGTGAAGCTTTCTTT,CASSLDLGEAFF
TRBJ1-2,.,TRBV12-3/TRBV12-4,.,TGTGCCAGCAGTTTATCCAGGGTTCATGGCTACACCTTC,CASSLSRVHGYTF
TRBJ2-7,.,TRBV7-2,.,TGTGCCAGCAGCTTAGCGGGGGGCTCCTACGAGCAGTACTTC,CASSLAGGSYEQYF
TRBJ2-3,TRBD2,TRBV7-3,.,TGTGCCAGCAGCCCCGGAGGTAGCGGGGGGACGTATACGCAGTATTTT,CASSPGGSGGTYTQYF
TRBJ1-3,.,TRBV5-6,.,TGTGCCAGCAGCTTGGCCGCGACAGGCTCTGGAAACACCATATATTTT,CASSLAATGSGNTIYF
TRBJ2-7,.,TRBV5-1,.,TGCGCCAGCAGGGTGGTAGGGAGCTCCTACGAGCAGTACTTC,CASRVVGSSYEQYF
TRBJ2-4,.,TRBV11-2,once,TGTGCCAGCAGCTTAGATCAGGCAAACATTCAGTACTTC,CASSLDQANIQYF
TRBJ1-3,.,TRBV5-8,once,TGTGCCAGCAGCTTTGGCAGGGGAAATGGAAACACCATATATTTT,CASSFGRGNGNTIYF
TRBJ2-3,.,TRBV5-6,.,TGTGCCAGCAGCTTAAAGGGGTTAGATACGCAGTATTTT,CASSLKGLDTQYF
TRBJ2-2,TRBD1,TRBV18,once,TGTGCCAGTTTGGACAGGCTGAACACCGGGGAGCTGTTTTTT,CASLDRLNTGELFF
TRBJ1-5,.,TRBV7-8,.,TGTGCCAGCAGCCTGGGCCCAGGGAACAATCAGCCCCAGCATTTT,CASSLGPGNNQPQHF
TRBJ1-5,TRBD1,TRBV2,few,TGTGCCAGCAAACAGGGGGCGGGTTATAGCAATCAGCCCCAGCATTTT,CASKQGAGYSNQPQHF
TRBJ2-7,TRBD2,TRBV6-2/TRBV6-3,once,TGTGCCAGCAGTTACCCATTACTAGCGGGGGACTACGAGCAGTACTTC,CASSYPLLAGDYEQYF
TRBJ2-7,.,TRBV7-9,large,TGTGCCAGCAGCACAGACGATTACGAGCAGTACTTC,CASSTDDYEQYF
TRBJ1-6,.,TRBV4-3,.,TGCGCCAGCAGAATGGACGGGGGCTCCTATAATTCACCCCTCCACTTT,CASRMDGGSYNSPLHF
TRBJ2-7,.,TRBV12-3/TRBV12-4,.,TGTGCCAGCAGCCGACATATCTCCTACGAGCAGTACTTC,CASSRHISYEQYF
TRBJ2-5,TRBD2,TRBV7-2,.,TGTGCCAGTGAGCGGGGGGGCACCCAAGAGACCCAGTACTTC,CASERGGTQETQYF
TRBJ2-1,TRBD2,TRBV11-3,once,TGTGCCAGCAGCTTAGATGGGAGGGGCGGTATAGATGAGCAGTTCTTC,CASSLDGRGGIDEQFF
TRBJ2-5,.,TRBV12-3/TRBV12-4,.,TGTGCCAGCAGCCGTAACCAAGAGACCCAGTACTTC,CASSRNQETQYF
TRBJ1-1,.,TRBV27,.,TGTGCCAGCAGCGGACAGAGCTTGGGCACTGAAGCTTTCTTT,CASSGQSLGTEAFF
TRBJ1-4,.,TRBV11-2,few,TGTGCCAGCAGCTTAGATCGGAAGGGGCGGGAAAAACTGTTTTTT,CASSLDRKGREKLFF
TRBJ1-5,.,TRBV28,.,TGTGCCAGCAGTTTGAAGGGGCAAGCCCAGCATTTT,CASSLKGQAQHF
TRBJ2-1,.,TRBV5-4,.,TGTGCCAGCAGCTTGGCACCAGGGCGATACAATGAGCAGTTCTTC,CASSLAPGRYNEQFF
TRBJ2-5,TRBD1,TRBV24-1,.,TGTGCCACCGGAGAGGGGGCGCGGAGTGAGACCCAGTACTTC,CATGEGARSETQYF
TRBJ2-1,.,TRBV9,.,TGTGCCAGCAGCGTAGGATTCTTCAGACAGGTGGGAAATGAGCAGTTCTTC,CASSVGFFRQVGNEQFF
TRBJ2-1,.,TRBV9,.,TGTGCCAGCAGCGTAGGCCCGAGCTCCTACAATGAGCAGTTCTTC,CASSVGPSSYNEQFF
TRBJ2-1,TRBD2,TRBV2,.,TGTGCCAGTGGGATCGCGGGGGGCTCCTACAATGAGCAGTTCTTC,CASGIAGGSYNEQFF
TRBJ2-2,TRBD2,TRBV7-2,.,TGTGCCAGCAGCTTGTCTAGCGGGGTTAACACCGGGGAGCTGTTTTTT,CASSLSSGVNTGELFF
TRBJ1-4,TRBD1,TRBV6-2/TRBV6-3,.,TGTGCCAGCAGTCGCTCCTCGACAGGGGCTAATGAAAAACTGTTTTTT,CASSRSSTGANEKLFF
TRBJ2-2,TRBD2,TRBV5-6,.,TGTGCCAGCAGCTTGGCGGCTAGCGGGGGAGTCGGGGAGCTGTTTTTT,CASSLAASGGVGELFF